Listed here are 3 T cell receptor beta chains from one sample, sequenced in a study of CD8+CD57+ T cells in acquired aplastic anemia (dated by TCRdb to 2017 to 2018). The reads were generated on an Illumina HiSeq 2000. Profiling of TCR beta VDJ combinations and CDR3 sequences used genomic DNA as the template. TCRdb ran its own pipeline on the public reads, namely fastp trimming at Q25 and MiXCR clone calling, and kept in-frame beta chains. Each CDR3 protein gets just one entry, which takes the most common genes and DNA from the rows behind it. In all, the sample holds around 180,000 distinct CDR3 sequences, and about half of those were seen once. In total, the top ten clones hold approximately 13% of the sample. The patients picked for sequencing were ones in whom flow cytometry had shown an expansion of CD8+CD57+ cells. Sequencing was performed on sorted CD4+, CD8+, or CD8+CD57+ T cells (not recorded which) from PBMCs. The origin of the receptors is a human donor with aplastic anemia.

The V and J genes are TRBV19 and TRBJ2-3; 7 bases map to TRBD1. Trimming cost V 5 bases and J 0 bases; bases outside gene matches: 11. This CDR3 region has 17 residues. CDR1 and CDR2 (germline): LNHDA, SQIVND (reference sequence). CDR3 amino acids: CASSARHTGVSTDTQYF. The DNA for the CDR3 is TGTGCCAGTAGTGCGCGTCATACAGGGGTCAGCACAGATACGCAGTATTTT.

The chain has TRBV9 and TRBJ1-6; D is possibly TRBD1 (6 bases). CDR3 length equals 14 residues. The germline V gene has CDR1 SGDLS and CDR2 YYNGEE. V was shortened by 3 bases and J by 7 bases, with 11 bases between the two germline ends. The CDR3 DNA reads TGTGCCAGCAGCGCGGGGGCTAAGAATTCACCCCTCCACTTT. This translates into CASSAGAKNSPLHF.

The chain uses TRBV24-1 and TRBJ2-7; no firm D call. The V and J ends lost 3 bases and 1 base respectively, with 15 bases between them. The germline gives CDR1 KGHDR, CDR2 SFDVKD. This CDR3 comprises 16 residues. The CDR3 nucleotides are TGTGCCACCAGTGATACCCGAGGCGGCCCGTCCTACGAGCAGTACTTC. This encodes CATSDTRGGPSYEQYF.